This TCR beta chain is from a study of cytomegalovirus exposure and HLA in healthy donors. Study-wide background: Earlier, some 170 million T cells were analyzed, and around 100 million unique TCR beta sequences were found among them.

V was cut by 1 base and J by 1 base, with 17 bases left in between. Germline V gene data show CDR1 as SGHTA and CDR2 as FQGTGA. This CDR3 region has 18 residues. This PCR relied on a set of 60 Vbeta primers and 13 Jbeta primers. Clones were sequenced by immunoSEQ multiplex PCR, and TCRdb holds only the in-frame ones, with some missing. The sample consists of 100,000 to 120,000 clones, approximately 67% of them appearing once. General study findings and limits: Links to common viral pathogens appeared, in a later analysis, for several of the most significant clusters. Previous analysis showed most TCR beta V segments were productive about 90% or about 30% of the time. What a later analysis reportedly showed was that an Asian-associated ancestry cluster had fewer N-insertions than the 666-donor mean.

Note on this clone: Its antigen is not identified.

Specimen: PBMCs. V and J are TRBV7-3 and TRBJ2-1; tentatively, D is TRBD1 (6 bases). The receptor was isolated from a man between 18 and 29 years old in good health and CMV-seropositive. The CDR3 sequence: CASSLNRAGAHSYNEQFF. DNA for the CDR3: TGTGCCAGCAGCTTAAATCGGGCAGGGGCGCATTCCTACAATGAGCAGTTCTTC.